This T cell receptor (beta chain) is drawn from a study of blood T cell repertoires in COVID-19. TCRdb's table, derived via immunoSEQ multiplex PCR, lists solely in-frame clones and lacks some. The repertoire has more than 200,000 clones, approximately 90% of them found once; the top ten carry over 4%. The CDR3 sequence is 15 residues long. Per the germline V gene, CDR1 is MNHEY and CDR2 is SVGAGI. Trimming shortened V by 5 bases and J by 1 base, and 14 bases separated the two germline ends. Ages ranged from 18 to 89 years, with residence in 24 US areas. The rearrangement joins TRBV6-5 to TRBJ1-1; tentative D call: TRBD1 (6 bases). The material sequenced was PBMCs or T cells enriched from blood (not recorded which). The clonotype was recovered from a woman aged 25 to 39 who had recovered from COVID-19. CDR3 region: CASSTQGWENTEAFF. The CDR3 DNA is TGTGCCAGCAGTACCCAGGGGTGGGAGAACACTGAAGCTTTCTTT.